These 8 T cell receptor beta chains were sequenced from one sample in a study of OX40 agonist ivuxolimab in advanced cancers. Repertoires were generated with immunoSEQ multiplex PCR, while TCRdb's copy carries only in-frame clones and drops some. The sample records fewer than 90,000 clones, about 91% being singletons. This sample comprised CD4+ or CD8+ T cells sorted from blood, obtained in a trial of the OX40 agonist ivuxolimab. These receptors all come from an adult with an advanced solid tumor such as melanoma, head and neck, liver or kidney cancer.

This chain connects TRBV7-2 to TRBJ2-1; 9 bases map to TRBD2. CDR1 is SGHTA and CDR2 is FQGNSA in the germline V gene. The junction had 6 bases not matched to a gene; V was cut back by 3 bases and J by 6 bases. The CDR3 runs to 15 residues. The CDR3 DNA is TGTGCCAGCAGCTTCCAGCGGGGGGCCTTCAATGAGCAGTTCTTC. Its protein product is CASSFQRGAFNEQFF.

The chain recombines TRBV5-1 with TRBJ2-3; D is unresolved. CDR1 SGHRS and CDR2 YFSETQ come from the germline V gene. This CDR3 has 15 amino acids. V lost 4 bases and J 6 bases, leaving 18 bases between the germline ends. The CDR3 protein is CASSIDGSTHDTQYF. In DNA form, the CDR3 reads TGCGCCAGCAGCATTGACGGGTCCACTCACGATACGCAGTATTTT.

The J gene is TRBJ2-7, the V gene TRBV4-1; 10 bases map to TRBD2. Germline V CDR1 and CDR2: MGHRA, YSYEKL. The CDR3 is 14 residues long. V was clipped by 1 base and J by 10 bases; unmatched bases: 7. CDR3 protein: CASSQGTSGTPQYF. The CDR3 DNA sequence: TGCGCCAGCAGCCAAGGGACTAGCGGAACCCCTCAGTACTTC.

The chain uses TRBV6-5 and TRBJ2-7; TRBD2 matches 8 bases. Germline loops: CDR1 MNHEY, CDR2 SVGAGI. This CDR3 has 15 residues. Unmatched junction bases numbered 5, after V lost 2 bases and J lost 2 bases. The CDR3 sequence: CASSYGGGLTYEQYF. The CDR3 DNA reads as TGTGCCAGCAGTTACGGCGGGGGGCTTACCTACGAGCAGTACTTC.

This rearrangement joins TRBV4-2 to TRBJ2-1, with D unresolved. Germline CDR1 is LGHNA and CDR2 is YNFKEQ. Trimming cost V 2 bases and J 10 bases, with 15 bases left between them. The CDR3 contains 14 residues. The CDR3 coding sequence is TGTGCCAGCAGCCAACCGGACCGTTTTTCCGAGCAGTTCTTC. Its translation: CASSQPDRFSEQFF.

V usage is TRBV6-1 and J usage is TRBJ2-7, with 8 bases identical to TRBD1. Germline V gives CDR1 MNHNS, CDR2 SASEGT. J was trimmed by 6 bases and V by 10 bases; bases with no gene match: 11. CDR3 length: 13 residues. The CDR3 here is CATTDRVMGEQYF. The CDR3 DNA reads TGTGCCACCACGGACAGGGTAATGGGCGAGCAGTACTTC.

The rearrangement joins TRBV11-2 to TRBJ2-3; 11 positions match TRBD2. Trimming cost V 5 bases and J 3 bases; bases outside gene matches: 10. The CDR3 consists of 17 residues. CDR1 SGHAT and CDR2 FQNNGV come from the germline V gene. CDR3 amino acids: CASSPLSGRAATDTQYF. CDR3 nucleotide sequence: TGTGCCAGCAGCCCACTTAGCGGGAGGGCCGCGACAGATACGCAGTATTTT.

This clone was counted a single time. The genes are TRBV18 and TRBJ1-1; D call uncertain. The CDR3 is made up of 14 amino acids. V was cut by 3 bases and J by 1 base, with 9 bases left in between. Germline CDR1 KGHSH, CDR2 LQKENI. The CDR3 sequence: CASSPGGRNTEAFF. The CDR3 bases are TGTGCCAGCTCACCGGGCGGAAGGAACACTGAAGCTTTCTTT.